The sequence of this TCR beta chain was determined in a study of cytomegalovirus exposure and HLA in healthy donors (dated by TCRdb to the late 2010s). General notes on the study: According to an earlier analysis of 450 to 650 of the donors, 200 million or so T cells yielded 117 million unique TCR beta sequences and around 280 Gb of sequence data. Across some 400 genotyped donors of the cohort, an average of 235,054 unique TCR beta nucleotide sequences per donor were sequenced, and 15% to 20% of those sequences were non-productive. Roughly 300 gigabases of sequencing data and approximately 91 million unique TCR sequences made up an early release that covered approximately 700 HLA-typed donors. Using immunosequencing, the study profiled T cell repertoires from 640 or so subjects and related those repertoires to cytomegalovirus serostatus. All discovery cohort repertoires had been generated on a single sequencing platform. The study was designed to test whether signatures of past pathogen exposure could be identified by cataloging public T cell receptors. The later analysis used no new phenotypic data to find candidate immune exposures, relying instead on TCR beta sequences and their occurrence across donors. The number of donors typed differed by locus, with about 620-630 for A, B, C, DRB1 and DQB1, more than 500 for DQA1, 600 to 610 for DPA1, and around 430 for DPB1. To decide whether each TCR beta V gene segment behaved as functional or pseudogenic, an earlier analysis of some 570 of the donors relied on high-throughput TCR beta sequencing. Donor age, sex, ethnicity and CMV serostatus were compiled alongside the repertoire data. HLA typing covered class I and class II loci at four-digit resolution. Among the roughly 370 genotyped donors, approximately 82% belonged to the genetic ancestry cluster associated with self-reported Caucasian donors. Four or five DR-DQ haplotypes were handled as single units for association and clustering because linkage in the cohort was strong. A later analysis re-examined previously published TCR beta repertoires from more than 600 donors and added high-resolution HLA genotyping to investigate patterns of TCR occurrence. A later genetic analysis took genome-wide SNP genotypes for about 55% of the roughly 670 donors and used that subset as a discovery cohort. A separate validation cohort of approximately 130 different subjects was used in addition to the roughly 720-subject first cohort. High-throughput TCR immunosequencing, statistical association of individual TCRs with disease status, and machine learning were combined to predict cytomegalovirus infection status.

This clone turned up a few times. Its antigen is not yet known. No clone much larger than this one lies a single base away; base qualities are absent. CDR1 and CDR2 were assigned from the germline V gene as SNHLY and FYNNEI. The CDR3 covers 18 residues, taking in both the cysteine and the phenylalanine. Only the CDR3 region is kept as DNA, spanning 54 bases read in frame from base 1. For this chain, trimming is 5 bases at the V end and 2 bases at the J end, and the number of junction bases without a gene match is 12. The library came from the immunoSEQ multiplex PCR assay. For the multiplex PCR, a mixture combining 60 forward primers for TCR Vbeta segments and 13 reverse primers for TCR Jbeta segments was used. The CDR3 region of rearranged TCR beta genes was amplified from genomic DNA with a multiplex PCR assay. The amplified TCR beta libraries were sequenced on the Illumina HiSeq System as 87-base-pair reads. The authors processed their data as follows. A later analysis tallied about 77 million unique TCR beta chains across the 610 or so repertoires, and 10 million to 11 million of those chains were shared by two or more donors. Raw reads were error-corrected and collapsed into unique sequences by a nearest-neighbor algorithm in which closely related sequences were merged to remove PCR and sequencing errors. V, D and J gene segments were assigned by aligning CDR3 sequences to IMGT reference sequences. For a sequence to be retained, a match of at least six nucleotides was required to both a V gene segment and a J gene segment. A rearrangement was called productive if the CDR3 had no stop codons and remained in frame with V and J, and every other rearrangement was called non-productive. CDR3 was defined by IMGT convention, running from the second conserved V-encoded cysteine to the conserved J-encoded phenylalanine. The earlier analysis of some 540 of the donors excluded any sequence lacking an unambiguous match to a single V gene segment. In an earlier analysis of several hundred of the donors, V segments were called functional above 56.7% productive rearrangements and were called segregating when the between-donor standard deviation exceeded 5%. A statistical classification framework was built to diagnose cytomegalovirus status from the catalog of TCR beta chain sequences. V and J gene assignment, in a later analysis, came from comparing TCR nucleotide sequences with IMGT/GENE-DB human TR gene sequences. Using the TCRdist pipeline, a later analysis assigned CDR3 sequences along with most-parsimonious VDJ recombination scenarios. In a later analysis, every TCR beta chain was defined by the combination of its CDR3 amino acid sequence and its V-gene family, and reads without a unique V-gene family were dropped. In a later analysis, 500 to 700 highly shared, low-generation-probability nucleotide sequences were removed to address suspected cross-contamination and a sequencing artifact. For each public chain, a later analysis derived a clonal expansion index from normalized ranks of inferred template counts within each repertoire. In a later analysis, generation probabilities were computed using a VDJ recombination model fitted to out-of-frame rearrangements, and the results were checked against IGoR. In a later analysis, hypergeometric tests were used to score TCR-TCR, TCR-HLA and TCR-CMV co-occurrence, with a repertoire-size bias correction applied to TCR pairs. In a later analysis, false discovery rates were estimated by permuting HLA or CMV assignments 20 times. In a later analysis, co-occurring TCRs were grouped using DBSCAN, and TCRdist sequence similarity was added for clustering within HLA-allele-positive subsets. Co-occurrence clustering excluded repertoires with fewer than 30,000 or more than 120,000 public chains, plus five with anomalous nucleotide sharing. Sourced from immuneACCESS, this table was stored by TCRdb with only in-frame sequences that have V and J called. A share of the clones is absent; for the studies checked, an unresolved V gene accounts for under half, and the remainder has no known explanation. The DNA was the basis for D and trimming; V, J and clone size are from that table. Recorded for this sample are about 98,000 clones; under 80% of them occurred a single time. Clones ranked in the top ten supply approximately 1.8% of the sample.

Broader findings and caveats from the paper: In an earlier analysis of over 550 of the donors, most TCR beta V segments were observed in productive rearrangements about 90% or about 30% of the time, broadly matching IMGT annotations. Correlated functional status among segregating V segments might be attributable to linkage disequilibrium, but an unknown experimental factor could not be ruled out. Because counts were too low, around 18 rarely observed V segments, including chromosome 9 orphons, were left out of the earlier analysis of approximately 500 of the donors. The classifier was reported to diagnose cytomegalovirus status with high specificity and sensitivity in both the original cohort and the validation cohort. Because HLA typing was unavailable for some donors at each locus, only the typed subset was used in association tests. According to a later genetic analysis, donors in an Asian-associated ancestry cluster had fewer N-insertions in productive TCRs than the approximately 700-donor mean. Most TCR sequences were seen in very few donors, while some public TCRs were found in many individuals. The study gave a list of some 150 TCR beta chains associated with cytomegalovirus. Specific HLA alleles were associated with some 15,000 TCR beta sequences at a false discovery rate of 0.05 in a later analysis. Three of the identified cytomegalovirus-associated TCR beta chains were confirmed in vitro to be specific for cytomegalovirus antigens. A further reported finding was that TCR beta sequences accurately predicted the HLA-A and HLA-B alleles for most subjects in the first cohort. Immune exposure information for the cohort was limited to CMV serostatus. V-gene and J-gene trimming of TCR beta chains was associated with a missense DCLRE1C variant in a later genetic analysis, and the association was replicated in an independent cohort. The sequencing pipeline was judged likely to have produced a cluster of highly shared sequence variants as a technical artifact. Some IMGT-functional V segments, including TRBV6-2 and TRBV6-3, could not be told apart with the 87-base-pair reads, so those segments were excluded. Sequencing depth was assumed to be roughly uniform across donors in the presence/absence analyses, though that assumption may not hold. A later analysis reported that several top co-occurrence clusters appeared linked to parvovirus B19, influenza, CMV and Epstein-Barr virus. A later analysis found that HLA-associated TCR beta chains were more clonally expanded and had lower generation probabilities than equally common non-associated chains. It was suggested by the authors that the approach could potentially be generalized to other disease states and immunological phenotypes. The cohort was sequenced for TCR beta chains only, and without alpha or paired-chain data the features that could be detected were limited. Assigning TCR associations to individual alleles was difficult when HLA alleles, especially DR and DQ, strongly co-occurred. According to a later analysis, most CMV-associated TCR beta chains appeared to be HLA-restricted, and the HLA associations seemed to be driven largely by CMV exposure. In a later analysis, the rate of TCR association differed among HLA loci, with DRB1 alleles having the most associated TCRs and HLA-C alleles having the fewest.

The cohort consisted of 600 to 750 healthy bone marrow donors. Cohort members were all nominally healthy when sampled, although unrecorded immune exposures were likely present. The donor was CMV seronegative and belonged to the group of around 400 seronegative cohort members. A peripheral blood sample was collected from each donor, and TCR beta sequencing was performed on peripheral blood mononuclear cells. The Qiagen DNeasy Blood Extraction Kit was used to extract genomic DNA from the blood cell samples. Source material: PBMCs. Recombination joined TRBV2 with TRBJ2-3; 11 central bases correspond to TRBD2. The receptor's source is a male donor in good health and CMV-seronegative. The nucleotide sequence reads TGTGCCAGCAGTTTCACTAGCGGGAGACCGTCCCTCACAGATACGCAGTATTTT. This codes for CASSFTSGRPSLTDTQYF. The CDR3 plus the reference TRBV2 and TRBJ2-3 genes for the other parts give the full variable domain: EPEVTQTPSHQVTQMGQEVILRCVPISNHLYFYWYRQILGQKVEFLVSFYNNEISEKSEIFDDQFSVERPDGSNFTLKIRSTKLEDSAMYFCASSFTSGRPSLTDTQYFGPGTRLTVL.